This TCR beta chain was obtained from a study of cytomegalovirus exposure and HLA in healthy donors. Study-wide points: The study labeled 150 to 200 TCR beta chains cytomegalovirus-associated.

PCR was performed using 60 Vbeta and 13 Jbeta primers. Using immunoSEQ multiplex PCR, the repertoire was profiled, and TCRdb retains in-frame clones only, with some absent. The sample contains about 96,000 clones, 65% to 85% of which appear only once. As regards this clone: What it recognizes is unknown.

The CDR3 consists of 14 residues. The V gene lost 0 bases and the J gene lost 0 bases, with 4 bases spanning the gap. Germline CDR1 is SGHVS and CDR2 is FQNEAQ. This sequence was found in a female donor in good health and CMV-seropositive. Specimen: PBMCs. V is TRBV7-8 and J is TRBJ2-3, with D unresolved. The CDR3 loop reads CASSLAASTDTQYF. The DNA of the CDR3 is TGTGCCAGCAGCTTAGCAGCCAGCACAGATACGCAGTATTTT.